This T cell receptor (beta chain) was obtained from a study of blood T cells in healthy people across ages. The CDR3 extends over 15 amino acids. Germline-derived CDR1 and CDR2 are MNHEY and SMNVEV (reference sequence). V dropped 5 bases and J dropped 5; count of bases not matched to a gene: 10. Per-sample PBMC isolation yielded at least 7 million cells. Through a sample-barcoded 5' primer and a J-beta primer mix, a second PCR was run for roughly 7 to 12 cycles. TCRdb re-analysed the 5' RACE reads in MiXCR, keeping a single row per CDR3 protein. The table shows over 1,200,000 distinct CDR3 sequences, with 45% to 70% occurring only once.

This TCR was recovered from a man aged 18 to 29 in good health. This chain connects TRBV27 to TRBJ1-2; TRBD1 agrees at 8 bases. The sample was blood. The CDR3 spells CASSAIQGGKYGYTF. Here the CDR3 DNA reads TGTGCCAGCAGTGCGATACAGGGGGGGAAATATGGCTACACCTTC.